This T cell receptor (beta chain) was sequenced for a study of monozygotic twins with inflammatory bowel disease. Study observations and caveats: Patient-to-patient differences in immunosuppressive treatment may have added variability to the repertoires. Distinguishing T cell subtypes was not possible.

Across eight separate reactions for each sample, cDNA was made. With the 5' RACE reads reprocessed, TCRdb shows one record per CDR3 protein and no DNA. The sample table sets out fewer than 550,000 distinct CDR3 sequences. The draw for each donor consisted of a single 2.5 ml blood sample. Concerning this clonotype: The antigen is unknown.

In germline, CDR1 is MNHNS, CDR2 SASEGT. The CDR3 sequence is 16 residues long. The sample comprised blood. The rearrangement uses TRBV6-1 and TRBJ2-2; TCRdb's D call, TRBD1, is unchecked because there is no DNA. The source of this sequence is a human donor with ulcerative colitis or Crohn's disease, or a healthy co-twin of an affected twin (not recorded which). The CDR3 loop is CASSPTGYRGTGELFF.